Listed here are 25 T cell receptor beta chains from one sample, sequenced in a study of CD8 T cells in Susac syndrome. The RNA input was about 0.45 to 1 ug, and it was reverse transcribed with random hexamers. MiXCR, run by TCRdb on the immunoSEQ multiplex PCR reads, gives a single entry per CDR3 protein. The table records around 59,000 distinct CDR3 sequences, more than 80% of them present only once. Sequenced sample: CD8+ T cells from PBMCs. Source of these receptors: a human donor in good health.

The chain recombines TRBV13 with TRBJ2-2; D is unresolved. The CDR3 is 15 amino acids. CDR1 is PRHDT and CDR2 is FYEKMQ in the germline V gene (reference sequence). Trimming cost V 5 bases and J 10 bases, with 20 bases left between them. CDR3 coding DNA: TGTGCCAGCAGCCAAAAAGTGGTAGCATTGGAGGAGCTGTTTTTT. This encodes CASSQKVVALEELFF.

The chain combines TRBV28 with TRBJ2-7; D is unresolved. V was cut by 7 bases and J by 2 bases, with 18 bases left in between. The CDR3 consists of 15 residues. The V gene's germline CDR1 is MDHEN and CDR2 SYDVKM. CDR3 sequence reads: CASTSPPSLTYEQYF. DNA for the CDR3: TGTGCCAGCACTTCACCTCCGAGTCTTACCTACGAGCAGTACTTC.

The chain employs TRBV5-1 and TRBJ1-2; no reliable D call. V was shortened by 0 bases and J by 4 bases, with 7 bases between the two germline ends. Germline V gene data show CDR1 as SGHRS and CDR2 as YFSETQ. The CDR3 runs to 13 residues. The chain's CDR3 is CASSLGQSYGYTF. The CDR3 DNA sequence: TGCGCCAGCAGCTTGGGGCAGTCCTATGGCTACACCTTC.

V and J are TRBV29-1 and TRBJ2-1, with D uncertain. This CDR3 has 8 residues. CDR1 SQVTM and CDR2 ANQGSEA come from the germline V gene. Trimming shortened V by 8 bases and J by 7 bases, and 3 bases separated the two germline ends. The CDR3 region is CSLNEQFF. CDR3 DNA sequence: TGCAGCCTAAATGAGCAGTTCTTC.

The count of this clonotype is one. The CDR3 DNA sequence: TGCGCCAGCAGCCAATACCCCCAGGGCCCCTACGAGCAGTACTTC. Residues: CASSQYPQGPYEQYF. The rearrangement uses TRBV4-1 and TRBJ2-7; D may be TRBD1 (5 bases). V was pared by 2 bases and J by 2 bases, with 13 bases between. Per germline, CDR1 MGHRA and CDR2 YSYEKL. This CDR3 contains 15 residues.

This clonotype has just one count. The chain couples TRBV10-3 to TRBJ2-7; either TRBD1 or TRBD2 may supply D (5 bases each). Germline V gene lookup returns CDR1 ENHRY and CDR2 SYGVKD. This CDR3 region has 13 residues. V dropped 6 bases and J dropped 2 bases, with 11 bases sitting between them. The CDR3 sequence: CAISQGVTYEQYF. The CDR3 DNA follows: TGTGCCATCAGCCAGGGAGTCACCTACGAGCAGTACTTC.

V is TRBV7-2 and J is TRBJ1-2; D remains ambiguous. Germline-derived CDR1 and CDR2 are SGHTA and FQGNSA. The germline V and J ends were trimmed by 2 bases and 4 bases, with 14 bases remaining between them. The CDR3 length is 15 residues. CDR3 in DNA: TGTGCCAGCAGCTTAAGTGTAGGGCCCGGCTATGGCTACACCTTC. This encodes CASSLSVGPGYGYTF.

The chain employs TRBV20-1 and TRBJ1-2; weak D call: TRBD1 (6 bases). This CDR3 is built from 15 residues. V was shortened by 5 bases and J by 7 bases, with 23 bases between the two germline ends. Per the germline V gene, CDR1 is DFQATT and CDR2 is SNEGSKA (reference sequence). Here the CDR3 reads CSAVNPGGEGCGYTF. Written as DNA, the CDR3 is TGCAGTGCTGTTAACCCGGGGGGCGAAGGGTGTGGCTACACCTTC.

The chain carries TRBV5-1 and TRBJ2-5; D uncertain. Germline CDR1 reads SGHRS; CDR2 reads YFSETQ. This CDR3 has 14 residues. V lost 6 bases, J lost 3 bases, and 15 bases lay in between. CDR3 nucleotides: TGCGCCAGCACGGCCGGCCAATCTAAAGAGACCCAGTACTTC. This encodes CASTAGQSKETQYF.

The J gene is TRBJ2-7, the V gene TRBV5-6; D is possibly TRBD1 (6 bases). The V and J ends lost 0 bases and 2 bases respectively, with 12 bases between them. Germline V gene lookup returns CDR1 SGHDT and CDR2 YYEEEE. CDR3 length: 15 amino acids. The CDR3 DNA reads TGTGCCAGCAGCTTGGCGCCAGGGGAGACCTACGAGCAGTACTTC. It specifies CASSLAPGETYEQYF.

V gene TRBV27 combines with J gene TRBJ2-7, with a tentative D call TRBD1 (6 bases). CDR1 and CDR2 (germline): MNHEY, SMNVEV (reference sequence). Trimming shortened V by 0 bases and J by 0 bases, and 12 bases separated the two germline ends. The CDR3 is 16 residues long. CDR3: CASSLSPGAISYEQYF. In nucleotides, the CDR3 is TGTGCCAGCAGTTTATCGCCAGGGGCCATCTCCTACGAGCAGTACTTC.

The gene calls are TRBV27 and TRBJ1-1; weak D call: TRBD1 (6 bases). The V gene lost 3 bases and the J gene lost 2 bases, with 7 bases spanning the gap. This CDR3 comprises 13 residues. CDR1 and CDR2 from the germline V gene are MNHEY and SMNVEV (reference sequence). CDR3 residues: CASSFGTNTEAFF. The CDR3 DNA follows: TGTGCCAGCAGTTTTGGGACAAACACTGAAGCTTTCTTT.

In regard to this clonotype: The junction differs from germline at one of its ends, possibly a read error. The chain has TRBV29-1 and TRBJ1-2; 9 nucleotides align to TRBD1. Germline-derived CDR1 and CDR2 are SQVTM and ANQGSEA. The CDR3 contains 13 residues. The CDR3 DNA is TGCAGCGTCGAAGGGACAGGGACCTATGGCTACACCTTC. Encoded protein: CSVEGTGTYGYTF.

The chain couples TRBV6-5 to TRBJ2-1; 8 bases match TRBD2. V shed 5 bases and J 5 bases; nucleotides not matched to a gene: 5. The CDR3 runs 14 residues. Germline CDR1 MNHEY, CDR2 SVGAGI. CDR3: CASSSGGLHNEQFF. CDR3 sequence (DNA): TGTGCCAGCAGTAGCGGGGGTCTACACAATGAGCAGTTCTTC.

The J gene is TRBJ1-5, the V gene TRBV5-5; D gene uncertain. The ends were cut back, 1 base at V and 7 bases at J, with 12 bases in the middle. CDR3 length: 14 amino acids. CDR1 and CDR2 (germline): SGHKS, YYEKEE (reference sequence). The CDR3 DNA reads TGTGCCAGCAGCTTGTCGGCGAATCCGCAGCCCCAGCATTTT. This gives the protein CASSLSANPQPQHF.

The gene calls are TRBV27 and TRBJ2-3; TRBD2 matches 9 bases. V gave up 7 bases and J gave up 4 bases; unmatched junction bases: 15. CDR1 is MNHEY, CDR2 SMNVEV, per germline (reference sequence). The CDR3 length is 17 residues. The CDR3 DNA is TGTGCCAGCACCCGGGGTAGCGGGGGACCCCCCCCAGATACGCAGTATTTT. Its translation is CASTRGSGGPPPDTQYF.

The chain joins TRBV7-9 to TRBJ2-7; TRBD1 agrees at 9 bases. The V and J ends lost 5 bases and 0 bases, in that order; junction bases with no gene match: 5. The CDR3 runs to 15 residues. From germline, CDR1 is SEHNR and CDR2 FQNEAQ (reference sequence). In DNA, the CDR3 is TGTGCCAGCAGCGGCCGGACAGGGGTCTCCTACGAGCAGTACTTC. It translates to CASSGRTGVSYEQYF.

The chain couples TRBV20-1 to TRBJ2-7, with no clear D. The CDR3 has 13 amino acids. Per germline, CDR1 DFQATT and CDR2 SNEGSKA (reference sequence). V gave up 0 bases and J gave up 0 bases, with 6 bases separating them. CDR3 amino acids: CSARDPVSYEQYF. The CDR3 DNA is TGCAGTGCTAGAGATCCTGTCTCCTACGAGCAGTACTTC.

This rearrangement joins TRBV27 to TRBJ1-6, with D unclear. Germline CDR1 reads MNHEY; CDR2 reads SMNVEV (reference sequence). The V end was cut by 7 bases, the J end by 6 bases, with 10 bases between. CDR3 length: 13 amino acids. The CDR3 DNA sequence: TGTGCCAGCATGGGCCGCAGTAATTCACCCCTCCACTTT. As protein: CASMGRSNSPLHF.

This chain joins TRBV2 and TRBJ2-7; 11 nucleotides line up with TRBD1. Germline CDR1 SNHLY, CDR2 FYNNEI. CDR3 length: 13 residues. Trimming at V came to 8 bases and at J to 3 bases, leaving 3 bases not matched to a gene. CDR3 DNA sequence: TGTGCCAGCCGGACAGGGGGCATCTACGAGCAGTACTTC. Amino acid sequence: CASRTGGIYEQYF. The entire variable domain, with the rest obtained from reference TRBV2 and TRBJ2-7, is as follows: EPEVTQTPSHQVTQMGQEVILRCVPISNHLYFYWYRQILGQKVEFLVSFYNNEISEKSEIFDDQFSVERPDGSNFTLKIRSTKLEDSAMYFCASRTGGIYEQYFGPGTRLTVT.

J is TRBJ1-5 and V is TRBV28, with 9 bases matching TRBD1. Germline-derived CDR1 and CDR2 are MDHEN and SYDVKM. The CDR3 extends over 18 amino acids. V lost 7 bases, J lost 0 bases, and 13 bases stayed unmatched. CDR3: CASNGDRGNPYSNQPQHF. Here the CDR3 DNA reads TGTGCCAGCAATGGCGACAGGGGGAACCCTTATAGCAATCAGCCCCAGCATTTT.

The chain has TRBV27 and TRBJ2-1; TRBD1 is a possible D gene (6 bases). V dropped 2 bases and J dropped 0 bases, with 14 bases sitting between them. Germline-derived CDR1 and CDR2 are MNHEY and SMNVEV (reference sequence). The CDR3 length is 17 residues. The DNA of the CDR3 is TGTGCCAGCAGTTTAAAAAACAGGGAGAGCTCCTACAATGAGCAGTTCTTC. It codes for CASSLKNRESSYNEQFF.

This chain connects TRBV4-1 to TRBJ2-3; 7 nucleotides agree with TRBD1. Germline trimming cut 3 bases from V and 2 bases from J; bases unmatched to any gene: 5. The CDR3 is made up of 15 amino acids. In germline, CDR1 is MGHRA, CDR2 YSYEKL. The CDR3 reads CASSQRTGNTDTQYF. The CDR3 DNA sequence: TGCGCCAGCAGCCAGAGGACAGGCAACACAGATACGCAGTATTTT.

This chain connects TRBV18 to TRBJ2-1; D possibly corresponds to TRBD1 (5 bases). CDR1 and CDR2 (germline): KGHSH, LQKENI. The CDR3 totals 13 residues. V was pared by 1 base and J by 6 bases, with 7 bases between. CDR3 nucleotide sequence: TGTGCCAGCTCACCACTAAGGGGCAATGAGCAGTTCTTC. As protein: CASSPLRGNEQFF. The full variable domain, with the rest looked up from reference TRBV18 and TRBJ2-1, is NAGVMQNPRHLVRRRGQEARLRCSPMKGHSHVYWYRQLPEEGLKFMVYLQKENIIDESGMPKERFSAEFPKEGPSILRIQQVVRGDSAAYFCASSPLRGNEQFFGPGTRLTVL.

The rearrangement links TRBV7-9 to TRBJ2-7; D gene ambiguous. The ends were cut back, 0 bases at V and 7 bases at J, with 4 bases in the middle. Germline lookup yields CDR1 SEHNR and CDR2 FQNEAQ (reference sequence). This CDR3 contains 11 residues. CDR3 bases: TGTGCCAGCAGCTTAGCACAGGAGCAGTACTTC. Its translation is CASSLAQEQYF.